This T cell receptor beta chain is drawn from a study of blood T cells in healthy people across ages (dated by TCRdb to about 2015). In the study overall: In model experiments, template switching captured roughly one uniquely barcoded TCR beta cDNA molecule for every two T cells. Four age groups were formed from the donors: young (average about 17 years), middle-aged (approximately 39), aged (roughly 56) and long-lived (roughly 88). Using the same blood draw, the study looked at two additional independent replicas of 1 million unique cDNA reads for two donors, one aged 18 to 30 and the other aged 80 or older. Donors of different ages were randomly distributed across sequencing lanes to avoid experimental bias. Age-related changes in TCR beta repertoire diversity were measured in the study by deep sequencing normalized with unique cDNA molecular identifiers. Overall study results and their limits: Bulk unsorted PBMC profiling prevented conclusive comparison of naive and antigen-experienced compartments. As age increased, observed TCR beta diversity per million T cells dropped in a roughly linear way, and a significant reduction was already evident by age around 41. Compared with the aged group, more naive CD4+ T cells, fewer expanded clones and increased TCR diversity were shown by the long-lived group, suggesting age selection. A strong correlation was found between observed TCR beta diversity and the percentage of naive T cells measured by flow cytometry. Total diversity estimates from one million sequenced T cells were considered lower bounds and underestimates. The CMV infection status of donors was not known, potentially confounding age-related changes in expanded clonotypes.

The library was obtained by 5' RACE. These reads were obtained on an Illumina HiSeq 2500. A second PCR of about 7 to 12 cycles was run with a J-beta primer mix and a sample-barcoded 5' primer. A unique molecular identifier was introduced onto each TCR beta cDNA molecule by a template-switch 5' adaptor carrying 12 random nucleotides. Each sample yielded at least 2.5 million CDR3-containing paired-end reads. All of the RNA was converted into first-strand cDNA using the Mint cDNA synthesis kit, with a TRBC-specific oligonucleotide serving as the primer. Following uracil-DNA glycosylase treatment, all cDNA underwent a first 18-cycle PCR with the universal primers M1SS and BC2_uni_R. Under the source paper's analysis protocol: For normalization, 1 million high-quality reads were randomly selected from each sample, with every read carrying a distinct molecular identifier. Reads sharing molecular identifiers were discarded rather than binned into consensus sequences. CDR3 identification, clonotype clustering and error correction used MiTCR with a Q25 quality threshold and the strictest error-elimination algorithm. A nonparametric unseen species model with Euler transformation was used to estimate lower-bound total TCR beta diversity. In-frame beta chains were kept once TCRdb had trimmed the public reads at Q25 with fastp and called clones with MiXCR. Each CDR3 protein appears once, grouped with its most common genes and DNA. These V and J calls originate from TCRdb's pipeline instead of the authors' own analysis. Here the sample has some 640,000 distinct CDR3 sequences; approximately 30% occur a single time. The ten most abundant clones make up around a sixth of the sample.

This clonotype was found many times. Its antigen is not yet known. No base quality information exists; no much larger clone differs at one position. Germline trimming amounts to 8 bases on V and 3 bases on J, with 15 as the count of junction bases outside the gene matches. Spanning cysteine to phenylalanine, the CDR3 consists of 16 amino acids. The sequence is cut down to CDR3 DNA, 48 bases in frame from base 1. According to the germline V gene, CDR1 reads MNHNS and CDR2 reads SASEGT. The donors were some 36 Caucasian individuals from Russia, aged 6 to 90 years, who were systemically healthy. Ten milliliters of peripheral blood were drawn from each donor into EDTA-treated Vacutainer tubes. Ficoll-Paque density-gradient centrifugation was used to isolate PBMCs, with at least 6 million per sample. Trizol reagent was used to extract total RNA from the PBMCs, yielding at least 5 micrograms per sample. For every donor, flow cytometry on a PBMC aliquot measured the percentage of naive CD45RAhigh/CD27high T cells.

The sequence is built from TRBV6-1 and TRBJ2-7; 8 nucleotides in the junction match TRBD1. The clonotype comes from a woman of 80 years or more in good health. The material sequenced was blood. The CDR3 is CASSRVGRGPNYEQYF. The bases read TGTGCCAGCTCACGAGTGGGCAGGGGGCCTAACTACGAGCAGTACTTC.